This is a list of T cell receptor beta chains from one sample in a study of identifying expanded T cells in peripheral blood. Generated by immunoSEQ multiplex PCR, the TCRdb table keeps only in-frame clones and is missing some. The sample yields tens of thousands of clones, more than 75% seen once. The sample taken for sequencing was blood. The receptor set was obtained from a person between 18 and 70 years old in good health. Each CDR3 is given with its conserved first and last residue. The D gene is left open where the match is weak. A clone size is listed for some rows: how often the clone was seen (once, few, many), or a class if it is expanded.

V gene	D gene	clone size	J gene	CDR3 protein	CDR3 DNA
TRBV5-6	TRBD1	NA	TRBJ1-6	CASSSAGTGGDSPLHF	TGTGCCAGCAGCTCGGCCGGGACAGGGGGCGACTCACCCCTCCACTTT
TRBV15	TRBD1	NA	TRBJ2-6	CATSRGDRGLGANVLTF	TGTGCCACCAGCAGAGGGGACAGGGGACTCGGGGCCAACGTCCTGACTTTC
TRBV4-3	TRBD2	NA	TRBJ2-1	CASSQDRAGGKVLF	TGCGCCAGCAGCCAAGATAGGGCGGGGGGGAAGGTGCTCTTC
TRBV13	NA	once	TRBJ2-7	CASSLGRSSYEQYF	TGTGCCAGCAGCTTGGGTCGCAGCTCCTACGAGCAGTACTTC
TRBV7-9	NA	NA	TRBJ1-1	CASSLHGANTEAFF	TGTGCCAGCAGCCTTCACGGGGCGAACACTGAAGCTTTCTTT
TRBV7-9	NA	NA	TRBJ1-1	CASSFAGEAFF	TGTGCCAGCAGCTTTGCAGGTGAAGCTTTCTTT
TRBV11-2	NA	NA	TRBJ2-7	CASSWDSGTQLRQQYF	TGTGCCAGCAGCTGGGACTCCGGGACACAACTACGACAGCAGTACTTC
TRBV6-5	NA	NA	TRBJ1-5	CASGGNRVQPQHF	TGTGCCAGCGGGGGGAACAGGGTTCAGCCCCAGCATTTT
TRBV14	NA	NA	TRBJ1-1	CASSQDPRLVEAFF	TGTGCCAGCAGCCAAGATCCCAGGCTAGTTGAAGCTTTCTTT
TRBV5-1	NA	NA	TRBJ1-1	CASSWDQGRAEAFF	TGCGCCAGCAGCTGGGATCAGGGGCGCGCTGAAGCTTTCTTT
TRBV9	NA	NA	TRBJ1-3	CASSVDSGNTIYF	TGTGCCAGCAGCGTCGACTCTGGAAACACCATATATTTT
TRBV7-9	NA	NA	TRBJ1-2	CASRGASGLDYGYTF	TGTGCCAGCAGAGGGGCTTCTGGGCTCGACTATGGCTACACCTTC
TRBV19	NA	many	TRBJ1-6	CASSIRGGSGSPLHF	TGTGCCAGTAGTATTAGGGGGGGCTCTGGGTCACCCCTCCACTTT
TRBV7-9	TRBD2	NA	TRBJ2-5	CASSRAIGGGETQYF	TGTGCCAGCAGCCGCGCCATAGGCGGGGGAGAGACCCAGTACTTC
TRBV5-4	NA	NA	TRBJ2-5	CASSPGTNEETQYF	TGTGCCAGCAGCCCCGGGACGAATGAAGAGACCCAGTACTTC
TRBV27	NA	NA	TRBJ1-2	CASRPGGGLGNYGYTF	TGTGCCAGCAGGCCCGGGGGCGGACTAGGGAACTATGGCTACACCTTC
TRBV11-2	NA	NA	TRBJ1-3	CASSLPGRKASGNTIYF	TGTGCCAGCAGCTTACCGGGACGGAAAGCCTCTGGAAACACCATATATTTT
TRBV7-6	TRBD1	NA	TRBJ1-1	CASSRRAGGELEAFF	TGTGCCAGCAGCCGCCGAGCAGGGGGCGAACTTGAAGCTTTCTTT
TRBV5-4	NA	NA	TRBJ2-5	CASMLGETQYF	TGTGCCAGCATGTTGGGGGAGACCCAGTACTTC
TRBV28	NA	NA	TRBJ1-2	CASSLQTGGYTF	TGTGCCAGCAGCTTACAGACAGGTGGCTACACCTTC
TRBV6-7	NA	NA	TRBJ1-1	CASSLIDHTEAFF	TGTGCCAGCAGCCTTATCGATCACACTGAAGCTTTCTTT
TRBV6-5	TRBD2	NA	TRBJ2-7	CASRGGGSSSYEQYF	TGTGCCAGCAGGGGGGGAGGGAGCAGCTCCTACGAGCAGTACTTC
TRBV4-3	NA	few	TRBJ1-6	CASSSGPSLDYNSPLHF	TGCGCCAGCAGCTCGGGCCCCTCCTTGGACTACAATTCACCCCTCCACTTT
TRBV7-2	TRBD2	NA	TRBJ2-3	CASSWTSGGYDTQYF	TGTGCCAGCAGCTGGACTAGCGGGGGGTATGATACGCAGTATTTT
TRBV21-1	NA	NA	TRBJ2-1	CASSFPDRAYEQFF	TGTGCCAGCAGTTTCCCGGACAGGGCCTATGAGCAGTTCTTC
TRBV7-2	NA	NA	TRBJ1-2	CASSPQALLGYGYTF	TGTGCCAGCAGCCCACAGGCCCTCTTAGGCTATGGCTACACCTTC
TRBV28	TRBD1	NA	TRBJ1-5	CATQQGDQPQHF	TGTGCCACCCAACAGGGGGATCAGCCCCAGCATTTT
TRBV13	NA	NA	TRBJ2-7	CASSSRSYEQYF	TGTGCCAGCAGCTCCCGGTCCTACGAGCAGTACTTC
TRBV9	NA	NA	TRBJ1-4	CASSVGLLRAGPNEKLFF	TGTGCCAGCAGCGTAGGACTTTTGAGGGCAGGGCCTAATGAAAAACTGTTTTTT
TRBV15	NA	once	TRBJ2-3	CATSRDWAGHHTDTQYF	TGTGCCACCAGCAGGGACTGGGCCGGGCACCACACAGATACGCAGTATTTT
TRBV16	NA	NA	TRBJ1-4	CASSQNGFYEKLFF	TGTGCCAGCAGCCAGAACGGATTCTATGAAAAACTGTTTTTT
TRBV27	NA	once	TRBJ1-2	CASSLTGNYGYTF	TGTGCCAGCAGTTTAACAGGGAACTATGGCTACACCTTC
TRBV6-1	NA	NA	TRBJ2-5	CASSEAPGYQETQYF	TGTGCCAGCAGTGAAGCACCGGGGTACCAAGAGACCCAGTACTTC
TRBV5-6	NA	NA	TRBJ2-5	CASSLWGGPGYQETQYF	TGTGCCAGCAGCTTGTGGGGCGGCCCAGGGTACCAAGAGACCCAGTACTTC
TRBV12-5	TRBD2	NA	TRBJ2-3	CASGPRPGLAVSTDTQYF	TGTGCTAGTGGTCCCCGGCCGGGACTAGCGGTTAGCACAGATACGCAGTATTTT
TRBV5-4	NA	NA	TRBJ2-7	CASSLDRSYEQYF	TGTGCCAGCAGCTTGGACAGGAGTTACGAGCAGTACTTC
TRBV11-2	TRBD1	NA	TRBJ1-1	CASSPRTGATEAFF	TGTGCCAGCAGCCCTAGAACAGGGGCCACTGAAGCTTTCTTT
TRBV19	NA	NA	TRBJ2-2	CASSIEGSNTGELFF	TGTGCCAGTAGTATAGAAGGATCGAACACCGGGGAGCTGTTTTTT
TRBV7-8	TRBD1	NA	TRBJ2-2	CASSLFRRPIATDRVVAGELFF	TGTGCCAGCAGCTTATTTCGCCGGCCGATAGCGACGGACAGGGTCGTGGCCGGGGAGCTGTTTTTT
TRBV30	NA	NA	TRBJ2-1	CAWSVTWEQFF	TGTGCCTGGAGTGTAACGTGGGAGCAGTTCTTC
TRBV5-4	NA	NA	TRBJ2-1	CASSLGPVDEQFF	TGTGCCAGCAGCTTGGGGCCAGTCGATGAGCAGTTCTTC
TRBV18	TRBD1	NA	TRBJ1-2	CASSPFTGQGLNGYTF	TGTGCCAGCTCACCATTTACAGGACAGGGCTTGAATGGCTACACCTTC
TRBV19	NA	NA	TRBJ1-1	CASSQGGGNTEAFF	TGTGCCAGTAGTCAAGGCGGTGGGAACACTGAAGCTTTCTTT
TRBV19	TRBD2	NA	TRBJ2-7	CASSIKLAGSFRGDEQYF	TGTGCCAGTAGTATAAAACTAGCGGGGTCGTTTCGGGGGGACGAGCAGTACTTC
TRBV5-6	NA	NA	TRBJ2-3	CASSLLRGHTDTQYF	TGTGCCAGCAGCTTGTTACGGGGCCACACAGATACGCAGTATTTT
TRBV7-8	NA	NA	TRBJ1-2	CASSPITGGYTF	TGTGCCAGCAGCCCCATAACTGGGGGCTACACCTTC
TRBV29-1	TRBD2	NA	TRBJ2-5	CSVGTSGDQETQYF	TGCAGCGTCGGGACTAGCGGGGACCAAGAGACCCAGTACTTC
TRBV15	NA	NA	TRBJ2-2	CATSRDRAKGPNTGELFF	TGTGCCACCAGCAGAGATAGGGCGAAGGGTCCGAACACCGGGGAGCTGTTTTTT
TRBV15	TRBD2	many	TRBJ2-3	CATSTPLAQSTDTQYF	TGTGCCACCAGCACGCCACTAGCGCAGAGCACAGATACGCAGTATTTT
TRBV4-2	TRBD1	NA	TRBJ1-1	CASSQVDRATEAFF	TGTGCCAGCAGCCAGGTCGACAGGGCTACTGAAGCTTTCTTT